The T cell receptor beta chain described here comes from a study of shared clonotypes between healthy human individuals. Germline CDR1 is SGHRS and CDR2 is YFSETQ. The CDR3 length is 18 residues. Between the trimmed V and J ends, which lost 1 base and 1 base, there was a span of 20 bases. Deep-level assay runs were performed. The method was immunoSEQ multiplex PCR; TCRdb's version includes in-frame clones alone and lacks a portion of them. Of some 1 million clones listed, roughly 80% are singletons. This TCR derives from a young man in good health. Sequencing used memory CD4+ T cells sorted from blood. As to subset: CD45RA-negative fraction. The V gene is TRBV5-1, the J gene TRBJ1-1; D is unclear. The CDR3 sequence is CASSLLGPTMYGNTEAFF. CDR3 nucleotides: TGCGCCAGCAGCTTGTTAGGACCGACAATGTATGGGAACACTGAAGCTTTCTTT.